This T cell receptor (beta chain) was observed in a study of T-cell reconstitution after alpha-beta-depleted transplantation in children. Findings of the study overall: The authors attributed T-cell counts and diversity one year after transplant mostly to newly produced T cells. Approximately two months post-transplant, alpha-beta T cells reportedly originated from several hundred expanded graft clones.

This clonotype turned up a few times. The target antigen is unknown. A TCRbeta library incorporating unique molecular identifiers was prepared. Each CDR3 protein is one row after TCRdb ran MiXCR on the PCR reads. This table holds around 78,000 distinct CDR3 sequences, less than 15% found once. The source is a male patient aged 2-9 years who had a stem cell transplant for acute lymphoblastic leukemia, so the T cells may come from the graft donor. Sequences were derived from PBMCs, mostly from graft donor cells, sampled 180 days after TCRalphabeta/CD19-depleted stem cell transplant.

For the CDR3, the DNA is TGTGCCAGCAGCGTAACCTCAAGGACAAATGGGGCCAACGTCCTGACTTTC. It specifies CASSVTSRTNGANVLTF. The chain is built from TRBV9 and TRBJ2-6, with a possible D match to TRBD1 (5 bases). V was pared by 1 base and J by 3 bases, with 14 bases between. CDR3 length: 17 amino acids. Germline lookup yields CDR1 SGDLS and CDR2 YYNGEE.